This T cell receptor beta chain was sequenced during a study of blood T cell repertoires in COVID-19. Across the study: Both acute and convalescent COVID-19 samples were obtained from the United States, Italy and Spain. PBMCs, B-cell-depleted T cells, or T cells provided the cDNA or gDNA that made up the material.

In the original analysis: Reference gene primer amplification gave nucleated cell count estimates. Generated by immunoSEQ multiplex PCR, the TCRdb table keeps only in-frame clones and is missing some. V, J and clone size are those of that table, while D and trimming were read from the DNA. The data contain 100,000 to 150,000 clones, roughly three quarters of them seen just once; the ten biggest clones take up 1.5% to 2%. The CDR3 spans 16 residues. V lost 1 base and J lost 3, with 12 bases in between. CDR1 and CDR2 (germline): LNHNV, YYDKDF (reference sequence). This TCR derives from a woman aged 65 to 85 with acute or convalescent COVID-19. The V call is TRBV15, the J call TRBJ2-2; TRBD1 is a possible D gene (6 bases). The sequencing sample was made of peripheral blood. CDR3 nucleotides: TGTGCCACCAGCAGAGTCCCGGGGACATACACCGGGGAGCTGTTTTTT. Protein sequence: CATSRVPGTYTGELFF.